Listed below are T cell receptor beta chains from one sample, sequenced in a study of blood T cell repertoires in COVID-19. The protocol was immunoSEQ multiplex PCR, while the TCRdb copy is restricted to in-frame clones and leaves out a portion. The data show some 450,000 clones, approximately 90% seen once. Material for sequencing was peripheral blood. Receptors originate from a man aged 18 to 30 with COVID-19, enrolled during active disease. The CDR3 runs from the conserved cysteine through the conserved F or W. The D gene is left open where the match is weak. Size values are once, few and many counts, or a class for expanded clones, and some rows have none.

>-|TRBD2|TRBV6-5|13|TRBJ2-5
TGTGCCAGCAGTTACTCGACTAGCGGGACTCAGTACTTC
CASSYSTSGTQYF
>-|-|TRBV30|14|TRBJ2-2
TGTGCCTGGAGTGTACGGACTCCCCACAGGGAGCTGTTTTTT
CAWSVRTPHRELFF
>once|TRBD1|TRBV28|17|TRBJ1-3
TGTGCCAGCAGACTTCCCGAGGGACAGGGAGGCGAAAACACCATATATTTT
CASRLPEGQGGENTIYF
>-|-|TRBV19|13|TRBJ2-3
TGTGCCAGTGGGGCGGCAAGCACAGATACGCAGTATTTT
CASGAASTDTQYF
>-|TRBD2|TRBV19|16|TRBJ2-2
TGTGCCAGTAGTACCAGGACTAGCGGGACCACCGGGGAGCTGTTTTTT
CASSTRTSGTTGELFF
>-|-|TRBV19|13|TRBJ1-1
TGTGCCAGTAGTATAATGGGGCACACTGAAGCTTTCTTT
CASSIMGHTEAFF
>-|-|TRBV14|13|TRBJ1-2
TGTGCCAGCAGCCAAGATAGTCGGGGAAGCTACACCTTC
CASSQDSRGSYTF
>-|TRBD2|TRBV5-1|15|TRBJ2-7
TGCGCCAGCAGCATACTAGCGGGAGAGGACTACGAGCAGTACTTC
CASSILAGEDYEQYF
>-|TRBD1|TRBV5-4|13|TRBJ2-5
TGTGCCAGCAGCTTTGGGACAGAAGAGACCCAGTACTTC
CASSFGTEETQYF
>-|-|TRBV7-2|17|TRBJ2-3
TGTGCCAGCAGCTTAAGCCGTTCTAGCCCAATGTCGAATACGCAGTATTTT
CASSLSRSSPMSNTQYF
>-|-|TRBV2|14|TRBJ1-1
TGTGCCAGCAGTGAAGATGGGGGCACAGGAGAAGCTTTCTTT
CASSEDGGTGEAFF
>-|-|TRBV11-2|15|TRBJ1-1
TGTGCCAGCAGCTTATCCGGGGGGGGGAACACTGAAGCTTTCTTT
CASSLSGGGNTEAFF
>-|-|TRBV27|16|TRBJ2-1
TGTGCCAGCAGCCCACGGGGGGCGAGTATCTACAATGAGCAGTTCTTC
CASSPRGASIYNEQFF
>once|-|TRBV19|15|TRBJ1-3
TGTGCCAGTAGTATTGGGTCGGGGACTGGAAACACCATATATTTT
CASSIGSGTGNTIYF